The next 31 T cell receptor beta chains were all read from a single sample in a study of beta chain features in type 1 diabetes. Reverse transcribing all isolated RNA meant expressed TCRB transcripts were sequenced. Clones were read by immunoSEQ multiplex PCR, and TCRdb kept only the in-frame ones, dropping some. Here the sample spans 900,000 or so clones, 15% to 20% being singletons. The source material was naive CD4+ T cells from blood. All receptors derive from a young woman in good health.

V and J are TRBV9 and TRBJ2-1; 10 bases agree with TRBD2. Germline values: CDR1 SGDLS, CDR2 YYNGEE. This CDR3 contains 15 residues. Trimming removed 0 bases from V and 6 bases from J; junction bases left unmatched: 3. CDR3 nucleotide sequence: TGTGCCAGCAGCGTAGGCACTAGCGGGACCAATGAGCAGTTCTTC. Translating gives CASSVGTSGTNEQFF.

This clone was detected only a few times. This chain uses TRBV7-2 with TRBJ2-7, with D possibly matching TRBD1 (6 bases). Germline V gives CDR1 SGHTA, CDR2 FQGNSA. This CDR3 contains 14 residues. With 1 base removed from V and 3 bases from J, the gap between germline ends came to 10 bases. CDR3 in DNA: TGTGCCAGCAGCTTAGTTCAGGGGATCTACGAGCAGTACTTC. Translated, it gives CASSLVQGIYEQYF.

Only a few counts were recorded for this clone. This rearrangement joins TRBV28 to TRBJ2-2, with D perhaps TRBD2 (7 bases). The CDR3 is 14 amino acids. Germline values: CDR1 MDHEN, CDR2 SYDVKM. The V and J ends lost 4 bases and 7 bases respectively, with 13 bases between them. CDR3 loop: CASSSGGQGGELFF. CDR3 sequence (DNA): TGTGCCAGCAGTTCCGGGGGGCAGGGCGGGGAGCTGTTTTTT.

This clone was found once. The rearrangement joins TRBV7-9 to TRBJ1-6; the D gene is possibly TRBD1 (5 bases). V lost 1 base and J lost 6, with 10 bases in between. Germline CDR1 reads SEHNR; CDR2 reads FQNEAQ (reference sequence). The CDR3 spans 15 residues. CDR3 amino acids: CASSLGETANSPLHF. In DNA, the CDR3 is TGTGCCAGCAGCTTAGGGGAGACAGCTAATTCACCCCTCCACTTT.

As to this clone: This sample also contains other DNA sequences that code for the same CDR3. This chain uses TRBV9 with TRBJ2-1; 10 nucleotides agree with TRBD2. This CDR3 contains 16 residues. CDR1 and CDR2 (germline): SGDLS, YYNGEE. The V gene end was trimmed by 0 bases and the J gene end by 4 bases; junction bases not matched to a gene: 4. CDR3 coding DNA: TGTGCCAGCAGCGTAGGTAGGACTAGCGGATACAATGAGCAGTTCTTC. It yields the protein CASSVGRTSGYNEQFF.

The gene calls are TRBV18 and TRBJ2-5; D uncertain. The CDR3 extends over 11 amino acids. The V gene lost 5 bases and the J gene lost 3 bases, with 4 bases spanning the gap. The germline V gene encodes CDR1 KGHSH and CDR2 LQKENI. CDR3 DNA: TGTGCCAGCTCAGTTGAAGAGACCCAGTACTTC. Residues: CASSVEETQYF.

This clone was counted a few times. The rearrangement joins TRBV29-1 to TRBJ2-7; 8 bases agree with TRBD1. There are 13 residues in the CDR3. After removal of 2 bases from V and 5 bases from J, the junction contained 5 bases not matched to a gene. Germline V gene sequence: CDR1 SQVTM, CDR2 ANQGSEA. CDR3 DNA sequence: TGCAGCGTTGAAAGAGACAGGGGAGACGAGCAGTACTTC. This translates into CSVERDRGDEQYF.

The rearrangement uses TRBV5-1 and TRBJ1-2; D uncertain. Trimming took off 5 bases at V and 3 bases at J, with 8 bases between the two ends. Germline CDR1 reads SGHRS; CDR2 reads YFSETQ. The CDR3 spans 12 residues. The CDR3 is CASSSAHYGYTF. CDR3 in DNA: TGCGCCAGCAGTTCGGCACACTATGGCTACACCTTC.

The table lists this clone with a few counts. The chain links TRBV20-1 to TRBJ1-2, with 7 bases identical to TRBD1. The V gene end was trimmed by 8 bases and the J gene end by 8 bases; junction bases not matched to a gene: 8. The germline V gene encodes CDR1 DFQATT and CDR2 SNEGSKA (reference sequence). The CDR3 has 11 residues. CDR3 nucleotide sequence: TGCAGTTTACAGGGGTACAGCGGCTACACCTTC. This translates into CSLQGYSGYTF.

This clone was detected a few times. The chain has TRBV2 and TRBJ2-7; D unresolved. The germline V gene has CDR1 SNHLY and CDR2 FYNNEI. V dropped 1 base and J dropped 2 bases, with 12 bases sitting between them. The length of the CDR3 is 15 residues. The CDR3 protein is CASSEGGGRTYEQYF. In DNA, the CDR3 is TGTGCCAGCAGTGAAGGTGGCGGTCGCACCTACGAGCAGTACTTC.

Written as DNA, the CDR3 is TGTGCCAGCAGTTACTGGAGGACTGCGAACACCGGGGAGCTGTTTTTT. Its translation is CASSYWRTANTGELFF. This chain connects TRBV6-5 to TRBJ2-2; D might be TRBD2 (5 bases). Germline CDR1 reads MNHEY; CDR2 reads SVGAGI. V dropped 1 base and J dropped 0 bases, with 9 bases sitting between them. The CDR3 consists of 16 residues.

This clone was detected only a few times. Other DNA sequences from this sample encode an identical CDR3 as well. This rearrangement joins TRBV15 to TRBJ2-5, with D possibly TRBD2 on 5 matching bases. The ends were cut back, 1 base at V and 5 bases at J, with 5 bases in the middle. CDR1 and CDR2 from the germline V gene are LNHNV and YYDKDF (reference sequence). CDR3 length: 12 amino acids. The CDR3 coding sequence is TGTGCCACCAGCAGAGCGGGGGAGACCCAGTACTTC. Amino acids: CATSRAGETQYF.

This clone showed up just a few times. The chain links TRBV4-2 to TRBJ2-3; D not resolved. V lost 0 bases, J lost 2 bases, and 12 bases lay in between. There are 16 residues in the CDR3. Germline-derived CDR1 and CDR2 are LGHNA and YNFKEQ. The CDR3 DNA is TGTGCCAGCAGCCAAGAGGTTGGAGCGACCACAGATACGCAGTATTTT. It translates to CASSQEVGATTDTQYF.

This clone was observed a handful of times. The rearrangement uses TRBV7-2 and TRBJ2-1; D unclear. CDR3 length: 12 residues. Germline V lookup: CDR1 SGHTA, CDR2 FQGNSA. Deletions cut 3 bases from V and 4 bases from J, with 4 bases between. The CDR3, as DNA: TGTGCCAGCAGCTTTAGGTACAATGAGCAGTTCTTC. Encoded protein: CASSFRYNEQFF.

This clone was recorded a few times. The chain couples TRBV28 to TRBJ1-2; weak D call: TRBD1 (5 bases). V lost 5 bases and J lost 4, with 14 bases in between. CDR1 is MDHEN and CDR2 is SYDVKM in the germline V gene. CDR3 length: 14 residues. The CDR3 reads CASSPPGRGYGYTF. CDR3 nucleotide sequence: TGTGCCAGCAGTCCTCCGGGGCGAGGCTATGGCTACACCTTC.

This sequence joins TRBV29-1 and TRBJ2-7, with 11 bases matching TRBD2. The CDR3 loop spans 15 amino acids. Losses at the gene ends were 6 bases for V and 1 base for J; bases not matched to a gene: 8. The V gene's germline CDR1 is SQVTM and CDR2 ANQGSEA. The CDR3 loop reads CSVATGTSGSYEQYF. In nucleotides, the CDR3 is TGCAGCGTGGCAACCGGGACTAGCGGATCCTACGAGCAGTACTTC.

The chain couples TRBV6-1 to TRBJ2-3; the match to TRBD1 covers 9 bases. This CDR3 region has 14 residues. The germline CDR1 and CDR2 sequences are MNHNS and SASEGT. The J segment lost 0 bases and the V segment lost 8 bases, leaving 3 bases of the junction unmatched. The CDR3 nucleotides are TGTGCCAGCGCTGGGACAGGGAGCACAGATACGCAGTATTTT. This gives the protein CASAGTGSTDTQYF.

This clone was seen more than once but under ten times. In DNA, the CDR3 is TGTGCCAGCAGCAATCCCAGGCTCCTTGCCGAGTTAGTCACTGAAGCTTTCTTT. The encoded protein is CASSNPRLLAELVTEAFF. The gene calls are TRBV21-1 and TRBJ1-1; the tabulated D call, TRBD1, remains unverified against the DNA. TRBV21-1 is an annotated pseudogene. The CDR3 length is 18 residues.

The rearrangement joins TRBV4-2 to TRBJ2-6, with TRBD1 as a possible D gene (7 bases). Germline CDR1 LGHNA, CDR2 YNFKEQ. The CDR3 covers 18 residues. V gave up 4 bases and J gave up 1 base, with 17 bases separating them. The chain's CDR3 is CASSPRTAGGSGANVLTF. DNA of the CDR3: TGTGCCAGCAGCCCACGGACGGCAGGGGGGTCTGGGGCCAACGTCCTGACTTTC.

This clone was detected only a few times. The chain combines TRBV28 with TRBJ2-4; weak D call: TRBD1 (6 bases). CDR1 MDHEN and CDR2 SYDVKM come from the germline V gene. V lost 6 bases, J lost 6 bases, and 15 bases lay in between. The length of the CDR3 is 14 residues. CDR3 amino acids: CASSIRGFRNIQYF. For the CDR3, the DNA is TGTGCCAGCAGCATCAGGGGTTTCAGAAACATTCAGTACTTC. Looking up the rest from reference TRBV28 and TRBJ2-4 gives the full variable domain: DVKVTQSSRYLVKRTGEKVFLECVQDMDHENMFWYRQDPGLGLRLIYFSYDVKMKEKGDIPEGYSVSREKKERFSLILESASTNQTSMYLCASSIRGFRNIQYFGAGTRLSVL.

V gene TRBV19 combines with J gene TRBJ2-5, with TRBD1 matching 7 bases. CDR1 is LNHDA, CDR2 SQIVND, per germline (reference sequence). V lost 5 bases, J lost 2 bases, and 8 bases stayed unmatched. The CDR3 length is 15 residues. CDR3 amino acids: CASSPDRVLQETQYF. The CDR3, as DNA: TGTGCCAGTAGTCCAGACAGGGTCTTGCAAGAGACCCAGTACTTC.

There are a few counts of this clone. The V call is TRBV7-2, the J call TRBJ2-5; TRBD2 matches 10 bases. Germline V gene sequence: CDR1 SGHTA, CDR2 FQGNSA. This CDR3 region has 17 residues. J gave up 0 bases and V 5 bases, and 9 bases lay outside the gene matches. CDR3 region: CASSPPRGTSDQETQYF. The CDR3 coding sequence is TGTGCCAGCAGCCCCCCACGGGGGACTAGCGACCAAGAGACCCAGTACTTC.

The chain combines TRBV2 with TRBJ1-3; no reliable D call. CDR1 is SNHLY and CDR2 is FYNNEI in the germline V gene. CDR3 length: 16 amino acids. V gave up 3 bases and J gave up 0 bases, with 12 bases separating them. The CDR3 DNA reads TGTGCCAGCAGTGATCGCGGGGTGAGCTCTGGAAACACCATATATTTT. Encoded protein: CASSDRGVSSGNTIYF.

The CDR3: CAGSGERSPGELFF. CDR3 sequence (DNA): TGTGCCGGCTCTGGGGAGCGGTCGCCCGGGGAGCTGTTTTTT. J is TRBJ2-2 and V is TRBV28; D perhaps matches TRBD2 (5 bases). CDR1 and CDR2 (germline): MDHEN, SYDVKM. This CDR3 contains 14 residues. V lost 11 bases to trimming and J lost 6 bases, with 19 bases between them.

DNA for the CDR3: TGTGCCATCAGCGGGTTCAGGGGGCGCGGGGGAGAGTTCTTC. Translated: CAISGFRGRGGEFF. The chain joins TRBV10-3 to TRBJ2-1; possibly TRBD1 for D (8 bases). There are 14 residues in the CDR3. The V gene lost 6 bases and the J gene lost 14 bases, with 23 bases spanning the gap. Germline assignment: CDR1 ENHRY and CDR2 SYGVKD.

DNA of the CDR3: TGTGCCAGCAGTGTCCGGGGTGAGAATCAGCCCCAGCATTTT. Its translation: CASSVRGENQPQHF. This sequence joins TRBV6-1 and TRBJ1-5; D is uncertain. The CDR3 has 14 amino acids. With 4 bases removed from V and 4 bases from J, the gap between germline ends came to 11 bases. Germline V lookup: CDR1 MNHNS, CDR2 SASEGT.

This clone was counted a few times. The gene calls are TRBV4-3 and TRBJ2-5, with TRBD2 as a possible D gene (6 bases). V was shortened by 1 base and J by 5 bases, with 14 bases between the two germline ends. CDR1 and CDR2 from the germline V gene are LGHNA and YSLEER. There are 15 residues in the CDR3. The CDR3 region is CASSQGRDLHETQYF. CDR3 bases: TGCGCCAGCAGCCAAGGGCGGGATCTCCATGAGACCCAGTACTTC.

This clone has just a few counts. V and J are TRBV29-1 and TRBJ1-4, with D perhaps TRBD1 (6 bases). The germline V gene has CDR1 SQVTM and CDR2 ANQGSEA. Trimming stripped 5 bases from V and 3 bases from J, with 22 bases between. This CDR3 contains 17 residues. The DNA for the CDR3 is TGCAGCGTTCGGGGGCCCTGGACGGATCTATCTAATGAAAAACTGTTTTTT. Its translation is CSVRGPWTDLSNEKLFF.

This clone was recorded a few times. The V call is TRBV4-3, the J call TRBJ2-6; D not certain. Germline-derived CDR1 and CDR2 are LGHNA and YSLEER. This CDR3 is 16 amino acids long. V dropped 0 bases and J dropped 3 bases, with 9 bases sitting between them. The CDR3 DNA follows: TGCGCCAGCAGCCAAGAAAAGCCCGGTGGGGCCAACGTCCTGACTTTC. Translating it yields CASSQEKPGGANVLTF.

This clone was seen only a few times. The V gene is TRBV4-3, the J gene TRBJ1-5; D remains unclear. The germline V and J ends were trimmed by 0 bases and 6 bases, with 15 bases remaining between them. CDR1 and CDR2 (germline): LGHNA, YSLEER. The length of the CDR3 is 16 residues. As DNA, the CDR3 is TGCGCCAGCAGCCAAGATTTTACCGGGGTAGGTCAGCCCCAGCATTTT. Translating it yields CASSQDFTGVGQPQHF.

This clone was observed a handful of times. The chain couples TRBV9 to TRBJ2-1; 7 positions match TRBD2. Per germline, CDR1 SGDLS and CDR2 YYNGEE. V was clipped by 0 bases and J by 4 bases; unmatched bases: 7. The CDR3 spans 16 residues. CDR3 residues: CASSVGASGAYNEQFF. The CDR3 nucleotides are TGTGCCAGCAGCGTAGGTGCGAGCGGGGCTTACAATGAGCAGTTCTTC.